Following are 30 T cell receptor beta chains from one sample sequenced in a study of blood T cell repertoires in COVID-19. Assay: immunoSEQ multiplex PCR; the TCRdb copy retains only in-frame clones and omits some. This sample has 100,000 to 150,000 clones, with less than 90% found just once. Sequencing was carried out using peripheral blood. These receptors originate from a woman older than 75 with acute or convalescent COVID-19.

The chain carries TRBV7-8 and TRBJ2-2, with TRBD2 as a possible D gene (6 bases). Per the germline V gene, CDR1 is SGHVS and CDR2 is FQNEAQ. Trimming shortened V by 5 bases and J by 2 bases, and 21 bases separated the two germline ends. The CDR3 contains 18 residues. This chain's CDR3 is CASSSPAGGRPNTGELFF. CDR3 bases: TGTGCCAGCAGCAGTCCCGCCGGGGGACGGCCTAACACCGGGGAGCTGTTTTTT.

The chain links TRBV29-1 to TRBJ1-1; D not certain. The length of the CDR3 is 10 residues. The germline CDR1 and CDR2 sequences are SQVTM and ANQGSEA. Trimming shortened V by 4 bases and J by 4 bases, and 4 bases separated the two germline ends. The CDR3 sequence: CSVAVTEAFF. Here the CDR3 DNA reads TGCAGCGTTGCGGTCACTGAAGCTTTCTTT.

The CDR3 nucleotides read TGCGCCAGCAGCAGGGGCAGGGACACTGAAGCTTTCTTT. Translated, it gives CASSRGRDTEAFF. The chain carries TRBV4-3 and TRBJ1-1, with D tentatively TRBD1 (5 bases). This CDR3 has 13 amino acids. V was clipped by 5 bases and J by 3 bases, with 10 bases between them. The V gene's germline CDR1 is LGHNA and CDR2 YSLEER.

The chain is built from TRBV29-1 and TRBJ1-1; 11 bases align to TRBD1. The CDR3 spans 13 residues. Germline V gives CDR1 SQVTM, CDR2 ANQGSEA. Unmatched junction bases numbered 5, after V lost 6 bases and J lost 5 bases. The DNA of the CDR3 is TGCAGCGTGCTGGGACAGGGGGGAACTGAAGCTTTCTTT. Protein product: CSVLGQGGTEAFF.

The rearrangement uses TRBV7-9 and TRBJ2-3; maybe TRBD2 (5 bases). CDR3 length equals 16 residues. Germline V gives CDR1 SEHNR, CDR2 FQNEAQ (reference sequence). The ends were cut back, 8 bases at V and 4 bases at J, with 22 bases in the middle. The CDR3 loop reads CASAPRGQASSDTQYF. CDR3 coding DNA: TGTGCCAGCGCTCCCCGAGGGCAGGCTTCATCAGATACGCAGTATTTT.

This clone was picked up one time. This chain uses TRBV9 with TRBJ1-4; tentative D call: TRBD1 (6 bases). The CDR3 covers 15 residues. Germline V gives CDR1 SGDLS, CDR2 YYNGEE. The V end was cut by 4 bases, the J end by 4 bases, with 14 bases between. The DNA for the CDR3 is TGTGCCAGCAGCCTCCATGCAGGGGATAATGAAAAACTGTTTTTT. Translation: CASSLHAGDNEKLFF.

The V gene is TRBV13, the J gene TRBJ1-1, with 7 bases aligning to TRBD1. The CDR3 is 14 amino acids. Germline assignment: CDR1 PRHDT and CDR2 FYEKMQ (reference sequence). V lost 4 bases, J lost 6 bases, and 8 bases stayed unmatched. CDR3 residues: CASSSDRLVAEAFF. CDR3 DNA sequence: TGTGCCAGCAGCTCGGACAGGTTGGTAGCTGAAGCTTTCTTT.

This rearrangement joins TRBV29-1 to TRBJ2-5, with D unresolved. The CDR3 has 13 residues. V shed 4 bases and J shed 3 bases, with 12 bases lying between them. Germline V CDR1 and CDR2: SQVTM, ANQGSEA. The CDR3 nucleotides read TGCAGCGTTGGCTCACGGTTGGAAGAGACCCAGTACTTC. Translated: CSVGSRLEETQYF.

V and J are TRBV5-1 and TRBJ2-7; the D is unclear. The CDR3 has 14 amino acids. The germline V gene encodes CDR1 SGHRS and CDR2 YFSETQ. Trimming stripped 4 bases from V and 0 bases from J, with 11 bases between. The CDR3 DNA is TGCGCCAGCAGCGAACAGAGCCCCTCCTACGAGCAGTACTTC. As protein: CASSEQSPSYEQYF.

The rearrangement uses TRBV18 and TRBJ1-4; D call uncertain. Trimming stripped 0 bases from V and 2 bases from J, with 10 bases between. This CDR3 is built from 16 residues. Looked up from germline, CDR1 is KGHSH and CDR2 is LQKENI. This chain's CDR3 is CASSPPGVVTNEKLFF. The CDR3 coding sequence is TGTGCCAGCTCACCACCAGGAGTTGTGACTAATGAAAAACTGTTTTTT.

V gene TRBV20-1 combines with J gene TRBJ1-2; 8 bases align to TRBD1. V was pared by 4 bases and J by 9 bases, with 4 bases of the junction left unmatched. Germline CDR1 and CDR2: DFQATT and SNEGSKA (reference sequence). The length of the CDR3 is 11 residues. The CDR3 coding sequence is TGCAGTGCTACAGGGGGCAGTCGCTACACCTTC. Translation: CSATGGSRYTF.

The DNA of the CDR3 is TGTGCCAGCAGTGGGGAGGGAGGAGGCACTGAAGCTTTCTTT. Residues: CASSGEGGGTEAFF. V gene TRBV2 combines with J gene TRBJ1-1, with no clear D. The CDR3 runs 14 residues. The V end lost 4 bases, the J end lost 4 bases, and 13 bases lay between the germline ends. Germline values: CDR1 SNHLY, CDR2 FYNNEI. Full variable domain (remainder filled in from reference TRBV2 and TRBJ1-1): EPEVTQTPSHQVTQMGQEVILRCVPISNHLYFYWYRQILGQKVEFLVSFYNNEISEKSEIFDDQFSVERPDGSNFTLKIRSTKLEDSAMYFCASSGEGGGTEAFFGQGTRLTVV.

The chain employs TRBV5-4 and TRBJ1-2, with D tentatively TRBD1 (5 bases). Between the trimmed V and J ends, which lost 4 bases and 3 bases, there was a span of 13 bases. The germline CDR1 and CDR2 sequences are SGHNT and YYREEE (reference sequence). CDR3 length equals 14 residues. Written as DNA, the CDR3 is TGTGCCAGCAGCATGACAGCCGGGTACTATGGCTACACCTTC. It specifies CASSMTAGYYGYTF. Full variable domain (outside the CDR3, taken from reference TRBV5-4 and TRBJ1-2): ETGVTQSPTHLIKTRGQQVTLRCSSQSGHNTVSWYQQALGQGPQFIFQYYREEENGRGNFPPRFSGLQFPNYSSELNVNALELDDSALYLCASSMTAGYYGYTFGSGTRLTVV.

The chain is built from TRBV9 and TRBJ1-3; tentative D call: TRBD1 (6 bases). Germline CDR1 is SGDLS and CDR2 is YYNGEE. V lost 6 bases and J 5 bases, leaving 12 bases between the germline ends. CDR3 length equals 13 residues. CDR3 nucleotides: TGTGCCAGCATGGACAGAATGAGAAACACCATATATTTT. It yields the protein CASMDRMRNTIYF. Supplemented by reference TRBV9 and TRBJ1-3, the full variable domain reads DSGVTQTPKHLITATGQRVTLRCSPRSGDLSVYWYQQSLDQGLQFLIQYYNGEERAKGNILERFSAQQFPDLHSELNLSSLELGDSALYFCASMDRMRNTIYFGEGSWLTVV.

This clone was recorded a few times. The gene calls are TRBV4-3 and TRBJ1-1; no definite D call. CDR3 size: 16 residues. Trimming stripped 1 base from V and 2 bases from J, with 14 bases between. The germline gives CDR1 LGHNA, CDR2 YSLEER. This chain's CDR3 is CASSQGGGQVNTEAFF. In DNA, the CDR3 is TGCGCCAGCAGCCAAGGCGGAGGGCAGGTAAACACTGAAGCTTTCTTT.

The chain recombines TRBV13 with TRBJ1-1, with TRBD1 matching 7 bases. Per the germline V gene, CDR1 is PRHDT and CDR2 is FYEKMQ (reference sequence). CDR3 size: 16 residues. V was clipped by 6 bases and J by 5 bases; unmatched bases: 15. CDR3 DNA: TGTGCCAGCAGTCAAGTCGTAGGGGGCAGAGAAACTGAAGCTTTCTTT. The encoded protein is CASSQVVGGRETEAFF.

V and J are TRBV7-8 and TRBJ1-5, with D tentatively TRBD1 (5 bases). The CDR3 totals 15 residues. Germline V lookup: CDR1 SGHVS, CDR2 FQNEAQ. V lost 4 bases and J lost 0, with 10 bases in between. This CDR3 reads CASSSFRGSNQPQHF. The CDR3 region has the DNA TGTGCCAGCAGCTCTTTTAGGGGTAGCAATCAGCCCCAGCATTTT.

The chain carries TRBV5-5 and TRBJ1-3; possible D gene TRBD1, 5 bases. This CDR3 has 17 residues. Germline CDR1 is SGHKS and CDR2 is YYEKEE (reference sequence). The V end was cut by 4 bases, the J end by 4 bases, with 21 bases between. CDR3 sequence: CASSPLPRSRGGNTIYF. The CDR3 DNA reads TGTGCCAGCAGCCCCCTCCCGAGGTCCCGGGGGGGAAACACCATATATTTT. Full variable domain (outside the CDR3, taken from reference TRBV5-5 and TRBJ1-3): DAGVTQSPTHLIKTRGQQVTLRCSPISGHKSVSWYQQVLGQGPQFIFQYYEKEERGRGNFPDRFSARQFPNYSSELNVNALLLGDSALYLCASSPLPRSRGGNTIYFGEGSWLTVV.

This clone was seen a single time. In DNA, the CDR3 is TGTGCCAGCAGCCCGCCCGACAGGACCTCCCTTCAGTACTTC. It translates to CASSPPDRTSLQYF. This sequence joins TRBV11-2 and TRBJ2-4; perhaps TRBD1 as D (6 bases). The germline V gene encodes CDR1 SGHAT and CDR2 FQNNGV. Trimming removed 5 bases at V and 11 bases at J, with 19 bases between. The CDR3 is 14 amino acids.

V and J are TRBV11-2 and TRBJ2-3; D possibly corresponds to TRBD2 (6 bases). Germline loops: CDR1 SGHAT, CDR2 FQNNGV. Between the trimmed V and J ends, which lost 4 bases and 4 bases, there was a span of 15 bases. This CDR3 is 15 amino acids long. CDR3 residues: CASSYGHSGADTQYF. As DNA, the CDR3 is TGTGCCAGCAGCTACGGACATTCGGGGGCAGATACGCAGTATTTT.

This chain connects TRBV4-2 to TRBJ1-1; 7 bases map to TRBD1. Trimming cost V 4 bases and J 3 bases; bases outside gene matches: 5. Germline CDR1 is LGHNA and CDR2 is YNFKEQ. The CDR3 has 14 residues. The CDR3 sequence is CASSPGQPYTEAFF. The CDR3 DNA sequence: TGTGCCAGCAGCCCGGGACAGCCCTACACTGAAGCTTTCTTT.

With respect to this clone: The same CDR3 arises from other DNA sequences in this sample as well. V usage is TRBV9 and J usage is TRBJ1-3; D ambiguous. Germline assignment: CDR1 SGDLS and CDR2 YYNGEE. V lost 0 bases, J lost 4 bases, and 5 bases lay in between. This CDR3 contains 13 residues. The CDR3 here is CASSVAQGNTIYF. The CDR3 DNA reads TGTGCCAGCAGCGTAGCCCAGGGAAACACCATATATTTT.

This sequence joins TRBV18 and TRBJ1-2; TRBD1 might be the D (6 bases). Germline assignment: CDR1 KGHSH and CDR2 LQKENI. Trimming took 3 bases from V and 8 from J, leaving 13 bases between them. The CDR3 has 13 amino acids. This chain's CDR3 is CASSPSGGGGYTF. Written as DNA, the CDR3 is TGTGCCAGCTCACCGTCGGGGGGCGGAGGCTACACCTTC.

The chain joins TRBV18 to TRBJ1-4; 7 nucleotides line up with TRBD1. The CDR3 covers 15 residues. V shed 1 base, J shed 3 bases, and the junction held 2 bases outside the gene matches. Per germline, CDR1 KGHSH and CDR2 LQKENI. The CDR3 spells CASSPQGAANEKLFF. The CDR3 nucleotides read TGTGCCAGCTCACCACAGGGGGCGGCTAATGAAAAACTGTTTTTT.

This clone was recorded a few times. The rearrangement links TRBV7-6 to TRBJ1-1, with 10 bases matching TRBD1. V lost 3 bases and J lost 0; bases outside the gene matches: 10. The length of the CDR3 is 18 residues. Germline V lookup: CDR1 SGHVS, CDR2 FNYEAQ. In nucleotides, the CDR3 is TGTGCCAGCAGCTTCCACGACAGGGGGCGCGTTATGAACACTGAAGCTTTCTTT. Its translation is CASSFHDRGRVMNTEAFF.

The V call is TRBV3-1 (or the pseudogene TRBV3-2), the J call TRBJ2-1, with 8 bases aligning to TRBD1. Germline loops: CDR1 LGHDT, CDR2 YNNKEL (reference sequence). J was trimmed by 2 bases and V by 3 bases; bases with no gene match: 3. CDR3 length: 15 amino acids. The CDR3 reads CASSQTGAAYNEQFF. The DNA of the CDR3 is TGTGCCAGCAGCCAGACAGGGGCCGCCTACAATGAGCAGTTCTTC.

The V gene is TRBV5-8, the J gene TRBJ2-5; 8 positions match TRBD1. Per germline, CDR1 SGHTS and CDR2 YDEGEE. Trimming at V came to 1 base and at J to 2 bases, leaving 1 base not matched to a gene. There are 14 residues in the CDR3. The CDR3 loop is CASSLHRGQETQYF. CDR3 in DNA: TGTGCCAGCAGCTTGCACAGGGGGCAAGAGACCCAGTACTTC.

The J gene is TRBJ1-6, the V gene TRBV7-2, with TRBD1 identical over 12 bases. The CDR3 spans 19 residues. V lost 5 bases, J lost 2 bases, and 10 bases stayed unmatched. Germline CDR1 and CDR2: SGHTA and FQGNSA. CDR3 protein: CASSPKGQGAGTYNSPLHF. The CDR3 region has the DNA TGTGCCAGCAGCCCGAAGGGACAGGGGGCAGGAACCTATAATTCACCCCTCCACTTT.

The rearrangement joins TRBV5-1 to TRBJ2-2; tentative D call: TRBD1 (6 bases). This CDR3 contains 15 residues. V shed 0 bases and J shed 4 bases, with 10 bases lying between them. Per the germline V gene, CDR1 is SGHRS and CDR2 is YFSETQ. The CDR3 loop reads CASSLAGTSTGELFF. CDR3 bases: TGCGCCAGCAGCTTGGCCGGGACATCCACCGGGGAGCTGTTTTTT.

To note about this clone: In the same sample, other DNA sequences code for this CDR3. This sequence joins TRBV20-1 and TRBJ1-2; possible D gene TRBD1, 5 bases. The CDR3 totals 11 residues. Looked up from germline, CDR1 is DFQATT and CDR2 is SNEGSKA (reference sequence). Trimming removed 5 bases from V and 4 bases from J, with 8 bases in between. CDR3 in DNA: TGCAGTGCTCCCGGGGGCTATGGCTACACCTTC. Translation gives CSAPGGYGYTF.